One sample yielded the 17 T cell receptor beta chains listed below, sequenced in a study of CD8 T cells in ankylosing spondylitis. TCRdb used MiXCR to reprocess the 5' RACE reads, holding one entry per CDR3 protein. The sample consists of approximately 35,000 distinct CDR3 sequences, approximately 15% of them appearing once. The sequenced sample was blood. The receptors derive from a male donor with ankylosing spondylitis or in good health (not recorded which).

The J gene is TRBJ2-3, the V gene TRBV27; the D is unclear. V gave up 5 bases and J gave up 2 bases, with 14 bases separating them. CDR3 size: 15 residues. Per germline, CDR1 MNHEY and CDR2 SMNVEV (reference sequence). CDR3 residues: CASSPSTRFTDTQYF. CDR3 bases: TGTGCCAGCAGTCCGTCGACTCGTTTCACAGATACGCAGTATTTT.

The chain recombines TRBV28 with TRBJ2-3, with TRBD1 as a possible D gene (6 bases). CDR1 MDHEN and CDR2 SYDVKM come from the germline V gene. The CDR3 length is 15 residues. Trimming shortened V by 9 bases and J by 3 bases, and 19 bases separated the two germline ends. The CDR3 nucleotides read TGTGCCAGTAACAGGGCCTTAGCAACTACAGATACGCAGTATTTT. Translated, it gives CASNRALATTDTQYF.

The chain combines TRBV10-3 with TRBJ2-7; tentative D call: TRBD2 (6 bases). Germline V gene lookup returns CDR1 ENHRY and CDR2 SYGVKD. The CDR3 is 15 amino acids. Trimming removed 5 bases from V and 2 bases from J, with 16 bases in between. The CDR3 sequence is CAISPPGGTTYEQYF. CDR3 DNA sequence: TGTGCCATCAGTCCCCCGGGCGGGACGACCTACGAGCAGTACTTC.

V is TRBV6-5 and J is TRBJ2-1, with 12 bases aligning to TRBD2. Trimming took 5 bases from V and 5 from J; bases not matched to a gene: 4. This CDR3 contains 15 residues. From germline, CDR1 is MNHEY and CDR2 SVGAGI. CDR3 residues: CASSGLAGRNNEQFF. In DNA, the CDR3 is TGTGCCAGCAGTGGACTAGCGGGGAGGAACAATGAGCAGTTCTTC.

V is TRBV28 and J is TRBJ2-4, with a tentative D call TRBD2 (6 bases). Per the germline V gene, CDR1 is MDHEN and CDR2 is SYDVKM. V shed 1 base and J shed 8 bases, with 12 bases lying between them. The CDR3 has 14 residues. The CDR3 spells CASSLFRRGDIQYF. The CDR3 DNA reads TGTGCCAGCAGTTTATTTAGGCGGGGAGACATTCAGTACTTC. The whole variable domain, remainder taken from reference TRBV28 and TRBJ2-4, is DVKVTQSSRYLVKRTGEKVFLECVQDMDHENMFWYRQDPGLGLRLIYFSYDVKMKEKGDIPEGYSVSREKKERFSLILESASTNQTSMYLCASSLFRRGDIQYFGAGTRLSVL.

This clonotype was detected a few times. This sequence joins TRBV20-1 and TRBJ2-7, with D hard to call. The CDR3 sequence is 12 residues long. Deletions cut 1 base from V and 6 bases from J, with 10 bases between. Germline CDR1 and CDR2: DFQATT and SNEGSKA (reference sequence). Written as DNA, the CDR3 is TGCAGTGCTAGAGGACTTCCCGGCGAGCAGTACGTC. It translates to CSARGLPGEQYV.

The rearrangement joins TRBV7-6 to TRBJ2-5; TRBD2 matches at 7 bases. The V gene's germline CDR1 is SGHVS and CDR2 FNYEAQ. The CDR3 covers 15 residues. V shed 6 bases and J 2 bases; nucleotides not matched to a gene: 9. CDR3 bases: TGTGCCAGCAGAAGGCCGGGGGGTCTTCAAGAGACCCAGTACTTC. Amino acids: CASRRPGGLQETQYF.

This clonotype was recorded a few times. The rearrangement links TRBV5-5 to TRBJ2-7, with 7 bases identical to TRBD2. The CDR3 has 14 residues. The junction had 7 bases not matched to a gene; V was cut back by 1 base and J by 6 bases. Germline-derived CDR1 and CDR2 are SGHKS and YYEKEE (reference sequence). CDR3 bases: TGTGCCAGCAGCTTGTATCAGGGAGGGCGCGAGCAGTACTTC. It translates to CASSLYQGGREQYF.

This clonotype showed up just a few times. The V call is TRBV5-1, the J call TRBJ2-2; 8 nucleotides match TRBD2. The germline gives CDR1 SGHRS, CDR2 YFSETQ. This CDR3 has 15 amino acids. The junction had 7 bases not matched to a gene; V was cut back by 3 bases and J by 6 bases. The DNA for the CDR3 is TGCGCCAGCAGCTCCCTCCGGGGGGGCCCCGGGGAGCTGTTTTTT. Its protein is CASSSLRGGPGELFF.

The table lists this clonotype with many counts. This chain joins TRBV7-3 and TRBJ2-7; 7 bases align to TRBD1. CDR1 and CDR2 from the germline V gene are SGHTA and FQGTGA. Trimming took 4 bases from V and 6 from J; bases not matched to a gene: 6. This CDR3 contains 13 residues. The CDR3 DNA is TGTGCCAGCAGCTCGACCAACAGGGGCGAGCAGTACTTC. This encodes CASSSTNRGEQYF.

The genes are TRBV20-1 and TRBJ2-1, with TRBD1 matching over 10 bases. J gave up 6 bases and V 6 bases, and 5 bases lay outside the gene matches. CDR1 is DFQATT, CDR2 SNEGSKA, per germline (reference sequence). This CDR3 region has 13 residues. The CDR3 spells CSAGQGWGNEQFF. The DNA of the CDR3 is TGCAGTGCGGGACAGGGGTGGGGCAATGAGCAGTTCTTC.

This clonotype was detected a few times. The genes are TRBV4-2 and TRBJ2-3; 14 nucleotides agree with TRBD2. This CDR3 spans 20 amino acids. Trimming cost V 2 bases and J 2 bases; bases outside gene matches: 12. From germline, CDR1 is LGHNA and CDR2 YNFKEQ. CDR3 amino acids: CASSQPLGLAGAHDTDTQYF. The CDR3 DNA follows: TGTGCCAGCAGCCAACCCCTGGGACTAGCGGGGGCTCACGACACAGATACGCAGTATTTT.

This clonotype has a handful of counts. V gene TRBV11-2 combines with J gene TRBJ2-2; TRBD2 aligns across 9 bases. Germline CDR1 SGHAT, CDR2 FQNNGV. After removal of 5 bases from V and 0 bases from J, the junction contained 7 bases not matched to a gene. The CDR3 is made up of 17 amino acids. CDR3: CASSRPRTSANTGELFF. Here the CDR3 DNA reads TGTGCCAGCAGCCGACCTCGGACTAGCGCGAACACCGGGGAGCTGTTTTTT.

In its sample, this clonotype was seen a few times. The CDR3: CASRGQGAGELFF. The CDR3 DNA reads TGTGCCAGCAGGGGACAGGGGGCCGGGGAGCTGTTTTTT. The genes are TRBV6-2 or TRBV6-3 and TRBJ2-2; 11 bases line up with TRBD1. After removal of 6 bases from V and 6 bases from J, the junction contained 0 bases not matched to a gene. The CDR3 consists of 13 residues. CDR1 is MNHEY, CDR2 SVGEGT, per germline.

The genes are TRBV29-1 and TRBJ2-5, with unresolved D. The CDR3 sequence is 12 residues long. V was trimmed by 3 bases and J by 5 bases, leaving 10 bases between them. From germline, CDR1 is SQVTM and CDR2 ANQGSEA. CDR3 sequence: CSVEGPEETQYF. CDR3 bases: TGCAGCGTTGAGGGCCCGGAGGAGACCCAGTACTTC.

This clonotype has only a few counts. The gene calls are TRBV5-5 and TRBJ2-6; no definite D call. Trimming stripped 2 bases from V and 1 base from J, with 19 bases between. From germline, CDR1 is SGHKS and CDR2 YYEKEE (reference sequence). The CDR3 has 19 residues. The CDR3 protein is CASSFRLTPALSGANVLTF. The CDR3, as DNA: TGTGCCAGCAGCTTCCGGCTTACGCCGGCTCTGTCTGGGGCCAACGTCCTGACTTTC. Combining the CDR3 with reference TRBV5-5 and TRBJ2-6 gives the whole variable domain DAGVTQSPTHLIKTRGQQVTLRCSPISGHKSVSWYQQVLGQGPQFIFQYYEKEERGRGNFPDRFSARQFPNYSSELNVNALLLGDSALYLCASSFRLTPALSGANVLTFGAGSRLTVL.

The chain couples TRBV24-1 to TRBJ2-3; 7 positions agree with TRBD2. The length of the CDR3 is 15 residues. Trimming cost V 5 bases and J 4 bases; bases outside gene matches: 8. Germline loops: CDR1 KGHDR, CDR2 SFDVKD. CDR3 region: CATSGWRGSADTQYF. DNA for the CDR3: TGTGCCACCAGTGGGTGGCGGGGGAGTGCAGATACGCAGTATTTT.